The 28 T cell receptor beta chains listed next were all sequenced from one sample in a study of CD8 T cells in ankylosing spondylitis. TCRdb analysed the 5' RACE reads with MiXCR anew, one entry per CDR3 protein. The sample has more than 150,000 distinct CDR3 sequences, 15% to 20% seen once; the top ten hold around 4.7%. Material: blood, either unsorted or a sorted T cell fraction (not recorded which). Receptors originate from a male donor aged 5 to 30 with ankylosing spondylitis or in good health (not recorded which).

The table lists this clonotype with many counts. The genes are TRBV3-1 and TRBJ2-1; 12 nucleotides line up with TRBD2. This CDR3 spans 19 amino acids. Unmatched junction bases numbered 16, after V lost 4 bases and J lost 6 bases. The germline V gene has CDR1 LGHDT and CDR2 YNNKEL (reference sequence). The CDR3 DNA reads TGTGCCAGCAGCCTGAAACTCCTGGGCCTAGCGGGAGGGGGCAATGAGCAGTTCTTC. It codes for CASSLKLLGLAGGGNEQFF.

This clonotype has a count of ten or more. The V call is TRBV7-8, the J call TRBJ1-6; 9 nucleotides align to TRBD1. Trimming removed 4 bases from V and 7 bases from J; junction bases left unmatched: 2. Per germline, CDR1 SGHVS and CDR2 FQNEAQ. This CDR3 is built from 14 residues. The CDR3 DNA follows: TGTGCCAGCAGCTGGACAGGGGAGAATTCACCCCTCCACTTT. Amino acids: CASSWTGENSPLHF. Looking up the rest from reference TRBV7-8 and TRBJ1-6 gives the full variable domain: GAGVSQSPRYKVAKRGQDVALRCDPISGHVSLFWYQQALGQGPEFLTYFQNEAQLDKSGLPSDRFFAERPEGSVSTLKIQRTQQEDSAVYLCASSWTGENSPLHFGNGTRLTVT.

The chain recombines TRBV29-1 with TRBJ2-3; 8 bases fit TRBD1. J gave up 1 base and V 4 bases, and 4 bases lay outside the gene matches. This CDR3 is 14 amino acids long. Germline assignment: CDR1 SQVTM and CDR2 ANQGSEA. CDR3 residues: CSVVQGAGTDTQYF. The CDR3 nucleotides read TGCAGCGTTGTGCAGGGGGCCGGCACAGATACGCAGTATTTT.

This clonotype was seen only a few times. CDR3 nucleotides: TGTGCCACCAGTGATGTGCCGGGACAGGGTGGTGGCAATGAGCAGTTCTTC. Protein sequence: CATSDVPGQGGGNEQFF. V gene TRBV24-1 combines with J gene TRBJ2-1; TRBD1 matches at 9 bases. Germline CDR1 KGHDR, CDR2 SFDVKD. J lost 6 bases, V lost 3 bases, and 11 bases had no gene match. The CDR3 runs to 17 residues.

This chain joins TRBV19 and TRBJ2-1; D unresolved. Germline values: CDR1 LNHDA, CDR2 SQIVND (reference sequence). CDR3 length: 15 amino acids. V dropped 5 bases and J dropped 6 bases, with 17 bases sitting between them. For the CDR3, the DNA is TGTGCCAGTAGTCCCTTTGGGGATACGGGCAATGAGCAGTTCTTC. Amino acids: CASSPFGDTGNEQFF.

This chain uses TRBV10-1 with TRBJ2-1; 7 bases align to TRBD1. With V trimmed by 2 bases and J by 2 bases, 6 bases remained unmatched. This CDR3 comprises 16 residues. Germline CDR1 and CDR2: WNHNN and SYGVQD (reference sequence). CDR3 sequence (DNA): TGCGCCAGCAGTGAGGAGGGACAGCGACCCTACAATGAGCAGTTCTTC. Its translation: CASSEEGQRPYNEQFF.

This clonotype was detected many times. The chain employs TRBV9 and TRBJ2-7, with 8 positions matching TRBD2. Losses at the gene ends were 0 bases for V and 2 bases for J; bases not matched to a gene: 4. The CDR3 extends over 15 amino acids. The germline V gene has CDR1 SGDLS and CDR2 YYNGEE. The CDR3: CASSVGSGATYEQYF. CDR3 DNA: TGTGCCAGCAGCGTAGGTAGCGGGGCCACCTACGAGCAGTACTTC.

Many counts were recorded for this clonotype. This chain joins TRBV5-1 and TRBJ2-3; TRBD2 matches at 13 bases. After removal of 4 bases from V and 5 bases from J, the junction contained 4 bases not matched to a gene. This CDR3 is built from 15 residues. Per germline, CDR1 SGHRS and CDR2 YFSETQ. For the CDR3, the DNA is TGCGCCAGCAGCGAGCGACTAGCGGGAGGAGATACGCAGTATTTT. Amino acid sequence: CASSERLAGGDTQYF.

Many counts were recorded for this clonotype. The genes are TRBV5-1 and TRBJ2-7; TRBD2 matches 10 bases. Germline CDR1 is SGHRS and CDR2 is YFSETQ. This CDR3 contains 14 residues. Unmatched junction bases numbered 4, after V lost 7 bases and J lost 0 bases. The CDR3 DNA sequence: TGCGCCAGCGCCGGACTAGCGGACTCCTACGAGCAGTACGTC. The encoded protein is CASAGLADSYEQYV.

This clonotype was picked up many times. The rearrangement uses TRBV6-6 and TRBJ1-4, with TRBD1 identical over 9 bases. V trimming: 5 bases; J trimming: 8 bases; junction bases outside the gene matches: 9. Germline V gene data show CDR1 as MNHNY and CDR2 as SVGAGI (reference sequence). The CDR3 sequence is 15 residues long. The DNA for the CDR3 is TGTGCCAGCAGTCTGGGACAGGGCTCGGGCGAAAAACTGTTTTTT. Translated: CASSLGQGSGEKLFF.

This clonotype was counted a few times. DNA for the CDR3: TGCAGTGCGAGGACAGCTTACGAGCAGTACTTC. Translation: CSARTAYEQYF. The genes are TRBV20-1 and TRBJ2-7; the D gene is possibly TRBD1 (6 bases). V lost 6 bases and J 4 bases, leaving 10 bases between the germline ends. Germline CDR1 and CDR2: DFQATT and SNEGSKA (reference sequence). The CDR3 is made up of 11 amino acids.

The rearrangement joins TRBV20-1 to TRBJ2-7, with D unclear. The V end was cut by 3 bases, the J end by 1 base, with 10 bases between. The CDR3 totals 13 residues. Germline CDR1 DFQATT, CDR2 SNEGSKA (reference sequence). Here the CDR3 reads CSASGSGSYEQYF. The DNA for the CDR3 is TGCAGTGCTAGCGGGTCTGGTTCCTACGAGCAGTACTTC.

This clonotype showed up many times. The V and J genes are TRBV10-3 and TRBJ2-1; perhaps TRBD2 as D (6 bases). CDR1 is ENHRY and CDR2 is SYGVKD in the germline V gene. The CDR3 is 14 amino acids. The V and J ends lost 6 bases and 6 bases respectively, with 15 bases between them. CDR3 DNA sequence: TGTGCCATCAGGACCGGGACTCCTTCCAATGAGCAGTTCTTC. This encodes CAIRTGTPSNEQFF.

This clonotype was seen repeatedly, ten times or more. V gene TRBV29-1 combines with J gene TRBJ1-1; tentative D call: TRBD1 (6 bases). The germline gives CDR1 SQVTM, CDR2 ANQGSEA. This CDR3 is built from 10 residues. The CDR3 region is CVIRGTEAFF. Written as DNA, the CDR3 is TGCGTTATAAGGGGGACTGAAGCTTTCTTT.

This clonotype was counted many times. The CDR3 bases are TGTGCCATCAGTGAGCCGGCGGGAGCGTCCTACAATGAGCAGTTCTTC. Translating gives CAISEPAGASYNEQFF. The V gene is TRBV10-3, the J gene TRBJ2-1; 7 nucleotides align to TRBD2. This CDR3 is 16 amino acids long. The germline V gene has CDR1 ENHRY and CDR2 SYGVKD. V was clipped by 2 bases and J by 1 base; unmatched bases: 5.

This clonotype was seen ten or more times. This chain links TRBV20-1 with TRBJ2-1; D might be TRBD2 (5 bases). CDR1 and CDR2 from the germline V gene are DFQATT and SNEGSKA (reference sequence). This CDR3 has 14 amino acids. Trimming removed 1 base at V and 6 bases at J, with 13 bases between. CDR3 coding DNA: TGCAGTGCTAGAGTGATCACTAGGCGCAATGAGCAGTTCTTC. Protein sequence: CSARVITRRNEQFF.

This clonotype has a count of ten or more. The rearrangement joins TRBV12-3 or TRBV12-4 to TRBJ2-5; TRBD2 agrees at 10 bases. Trimming at V came to 6 bases and at J to 5 bases, leaving 12 bases not matched to a gene. The CDR3 extends over 16 amino acids. CDR3 region: CASSRTGTSALETQYF. In DNA, the CDR3 is TGTGCCAGCAGCCGAACCGGGACTAGCGCGTTGGAGACCCAGTACTTC.

This clonotype was seen ten or more times. The J gene is TRBJ2-7, the V gene TRBV10-3, with D possibly being TRBD2 (5 bases). CDR1 ENHRY and CDR2 SYGVKD come from the germline V gene. Trimming shortened V by 1 base and J by 2 bases, and 21 bases separated the two germline ends. The CDR3 has 18 residues. Here the CDR3 reads CAISEFPISVRGAYEQYF. In DNA form, the CDR3 reads TGTGCCATCAGTGAGTTTCCAATTAGCGTGAGAGGTGCCTACGAGCAGTACTTC.

This clonotype has at least ten counts. The chain links TRBV14 to TRBJ1-2; D is unresolved. The CDR3 loop spans 13 amino acids. Germline assignment: CDR1 SGHDN and CDR2 FVKESK. Deletions cut 1 base from V and 5 bases from J, with 8 bases between. Here the CDR3 reads CASSQATGYGYTF. The CDR3 nucleotides read TGTGCCAGCAGCCAAGCTACGGGATATGGCTACACCTTC.

This clonotype was detected ten times or more. CDR3 sequence reads: CASSVGPSSTDTQYF. CDR3 DNA: TGTGCCAGCAGCGTAGGTCCCTCTAGCACAGATACGCAGTATTTT. The J gene is TRBJ2-3, the V gene TRBV9, with unresolved D. The germline V and J ends were trimmed by 0 bases and 0 bases, with 8 bases remaining between them. This CDR3 is built from 15 residues. Germline V lookup: CDR1 SGDLS, CDR2 YYNGEE. The full variable domain, rest sourced from reference TRBV9 and TRBJ2-3, is DSGVTQTPKHLITATGQRVTLRCSPRSGDLSVYWYQQSLDQGLQFLIQYYNGEERAKGNILERFSAQQFPDLHSELNLSSLELGDSALYFCASSVGPSSTDTQYFGPGTRLTVL.

The genes are TRBV13 and TRBJ2-3; the D gene is possibly TRBD1 (6 bases). The V end was cut by 3 bases, the J end by 0 bases, with 10 bases between. CDR1 PRHDT and CDR2 FYEKMQ come from the germline V gene (reference sequence). The length of the CDR3 is 15 residues. The CDR3 nucleotides read TGTGCCAGCAGCTTGGACAGCCCTAGCACAGATACGCAGTATTTT. This translates into CASSLDSPSTDTQYF.

This clonotype was counted ten times or more. The V gene is TRBV20-1, the J gene TRBJ1-1; the D is unclear. Germline V lookup: CDR1 DFQATT, CDR2 SNEGSKA (reference sequence). V was trimmed by 0 bases and J by 3 bases, leaving 2 bases between them. The CDR3 runs 11 residues. CDR3: CSAREDTEAFF. Written as DNA, the CDR3 is TGCAGTGCTAGAGAGGACACTGAAGCTTTCTTT.

This clonotype was picked up many times. This sequence joins TRBV5-8 and TRBJ1-5; tentative D call: TRBD1 (5 bases). The germline gives CDR1 SGHTS, CDR2 YDEGEE. V gave up 2 bases and J gave up 7 bases, with 13 bases separating them. The length of the CDR3 is 14 residues. The CDR3 region is CASSLFRDGQPQHF. Written as DNA, the CDR3 is TGTGCCAGCAGCTTATTCAGGGATGGCCAGCCCCAGCATTTT.

This clonotype was recorded at least ten times. V gene TRBV4-1 combines with J gene TRBJ1-2; a possible D gene is TRBD1 (6 bases). Germline V gene data show CDR1 as MGHRA and CDR2 as YSYEKL. CDR3 size: 12 residues. Trimming took off 2 bases at V and 12 bases at J, with 13 bases between the two ends. The CDR3 spells CASSQNGQTNTF. Written as DNA, the CDR3 is TGCGCCAGCAGCCAAAACGGACAGACTAACACCTTC.

The CDR3 DNA is TGTGCCAGCAGCATAAGCAGGGGGGGGACAGAAGAGACCCAGTACTTC. Translating gives CASSISRGGTEETQYF. V and J are TRBV27 and TRBJ2-5; D tentatively fits TRBD1 or TRBD2 (7 bases each). V gave up 6 bases and J gave up 3 bases, with 20 bases separating them. The CDR3 is 16 amino acids. CDR1 MNHEY and CDR2 SMNVEV come from the germline V gene (reference sequence).

This clonotype was detected once. This rearrangement joins TRBV30 to TRBJ2-3; D may be TRBD1 (5 bases). Germline CDR1 GTSNPN, CDR2 SVGIG (reference sequence). CDR3 length: 15 amino acids. The germline V and J ends were trimmed by 1 base and 2 bases, with 13 bases remaining between them. The CDR3 DNA follows: TGTGCCTGGAGTGCCCAAGGGGCCAACACAGATACGCAGTATTTT. Translation: CAWSAQGANTDTQYF.

This clonotype was seen many times. The J gene is TRBJ2-2, the V gene TRBV12-3 or TRBV12-4; unclear D gene. This CDR3 comprises 14 residues. The V gene lost 6 bases and the J gene lost 0 bases, with 8 bases spanning the gap. Here the CDR3 DNA reads TGTGCCAGCAGGTCAATCGCGAACACCGGGGAGCTGTTTTTT. Translated: CASRSIANTGELFF.

In its sample, this clonotype was seen many times. This chain links TRBV5-1 with TRBJ1-1; 12 bases are a match to TRBD1. After removal of 0 bases from V and 1 base from J, the junction contained 7 bases not matched to a gene. The length of the CDR3 is 18 residues. Germline V gives CDR1 SGHRS, CDR2 YFSETQ. CDR3 loop: CASSLASGTGGKNTEAFF. The CDR3 DNA reads TGCGCCAGCAGCTTGGCTTCCGGGACAGGGGGCAAGAACACTGAAGCTTTCTTT.